One and the same sample provided the 7 T cell receptor beta chains below, sequenced in a study of T-cell reconstitution after alpha-beta-depleted transplantation in children. A library of TCRbeta sequences, prepared with unique molecular identifiers, was generated. TCRdb processed the PCR reads anew with MiXCR; each CDR3 protein has one entry. Of about 500,000 distinct CDR3 sequences in the sample, around a third were seen once. Specimen: PBMCs from the stem cell graft donor, collected from the stem cell graft. All receptors derive from a human donor who donated a stem cell graft to a child with aplastic anemia.

This clonotype has a count of ten or more. The rearrangement links TRBV20-1 to TRBJ1-2; 7 bases match TRBD1. The CDR3 sequence is 11 residues long. V dropped 6 bases and J dropped 7; count of bases not matched to a gene: 5. The V gene's germline CDR1 is DFQATT and CDR2 SNEGSKA (reference sequence). The CDR3 spells CSAQTGSGYTF. The CDR3 bases are TGCAGTGCCCAGACAGGGAGTGGCTACACCTTC.

This clonotype was detected a few times. The chain couples TRBV5-6 to TRBJ2-2; no definite D call. The CDR3 is 11 amino acids. Between the trimmed V and J ends, which lost 4 bases and 6 bases, there was a span of 4 bases. In germline, CDR1 is SGHDT, CDR2 YYEEEE. CDR3 sequence: CASSAPGELFF. Here the CDR3 DNA reads TGTGCCAGCAGCGCCCCCGGGGAGCTGTTTTTT. Together with reference TRBV5-6 and TRBJ2-2, the CDR3 gives the full variable domain: DAGVTQSPTHLIKTRGQQVTLRCSPKSGHDTVSWYQQALGQGPQFIFQYYEEEERQRGNFPDRFSGHQFPNYSSELNVNALLLGDSALYLCASSAPGELFFGEGSRLTVL.

The gene calls are TRBV19 and TRBJ1-1; 7 bases line up with TRBD1. In germline, CDR1 is LNHDA, CDR2 SQIVND (reference sequence). The trim removed 0 bases at V and 5 bases at J, leaving 9 bases unmatched. The CDR3 runs 16 residues. The DNA for the CDR3 is TGTGCCAGTAGTATAGATCTCTCGACAGGGAGGACTGAAGCTTTCTTT. Its protein is CASSIDLSTGRTEAFF. The variable domain in full, completed from reference TRBV19 and TRBJ1-1, reads DGGITQSPKYLFRKEGQNVTLSCEQNLNHDAMYWYRQDPGQGLRLIYYSQIVNDFQKGDIAEGYSVSREKKESFPLTVTSAQKNPTAFYLCASSIDLSTGRTEAFFGQGTRLTVV.

The chain uses TRBV19 and TRBJ2-2; 10 bases agree with TRBD2. From germline, CDR1 is LNHDA and CDR2 SQIVND (reference sequence). The length of the CDR3 is 17 residues. V gave up 5 bases and J gave up 5 bases; unmatched junction bases: 11. Written as DNA, the CDR3 is TGTGCCAGTAGTTTCCCTCTAGCGGGAGATGGTACCGGGGAGCTGTTTTTT. Amino acid sequence: CASSFPLAGDGTGELFF.

This chain joins TRBV5-6 and TRBJ2-2; D gene uncertain. Germline V lookup: CDR1 SGHDT, CDR2 YYEEEE. The CDR3 is made up of 14 amino acids. The V and J ends lost 2 bases and 1 base respectively, with 6 bases between them. The CDR3 DNA sequence: TGTGCCAGCAGCTTAAGTGTGAACACCGGGGAGCTGTTTTTT. Residues: CASSLSVNTGELFF.

This chain uses TRBV18 with TRBJ2-5; no reliable D call. Germline V lookup: CDR1 KGHSH, CDR2 LQKENI. This CDR3 has 16 residues. V was pared by 0 bases and J by 1 base, with 12 bases between. Here the CDR3 DNA reads TGTGCCAGCTCACCACCGAAACTCCGGTCCCAAGAGACCCAGTACTTC. Amino acids: CASSPPKLRSQETQYF.

This clonotype was seen once. The rearrangement joins TRBV5-1 to TRBJ2-1; D is unclear. CDR1 SGHRS and CDR2 YFSETQ come from the germline V gene. V lost 3 bases, J lost 8 bases, and 18 bases lay in between. The CDR3 covers 15 residues. The CDR3 spells CASSSLLPAEDEQFF. The CDR3 DNA reads as TGCGCCAGCAGCTCGCTACTCCCGGCGGAAGATGAGCAGTTCTTC.